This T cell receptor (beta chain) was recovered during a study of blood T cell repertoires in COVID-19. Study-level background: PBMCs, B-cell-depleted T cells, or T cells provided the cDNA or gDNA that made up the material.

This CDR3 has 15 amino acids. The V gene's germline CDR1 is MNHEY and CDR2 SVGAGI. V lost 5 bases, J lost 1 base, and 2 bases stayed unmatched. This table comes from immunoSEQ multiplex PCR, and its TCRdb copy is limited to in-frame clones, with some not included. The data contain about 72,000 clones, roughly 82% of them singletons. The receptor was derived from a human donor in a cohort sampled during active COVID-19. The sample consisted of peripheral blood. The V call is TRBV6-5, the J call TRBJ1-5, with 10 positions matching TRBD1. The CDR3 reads CASSRTGGSNQPQHF. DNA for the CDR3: TGTGCCAGCAGTAGGACAGGGGGGAGCAATCAGCCCCAGCATTTT.